This passage covers 10 T cell receptor beta chains from one sample sequenced in a study of cytomegalovirus exposure and HLA in healthy donors. PCR was performed using 60 Vbeta and 13 Jbeta primers. Sequenced by immunoSEQ multiplex PCR; TCRdb stores in-frame clones only, minus some. The sample consists of about 130,000 clones, approximately 81% of them appearing once. Sequenced: PBMCs. The receptors derive from a man between 18 and 35 years old in good health and CMV-seropositive.

The chain joins TRBV9 to TRBJ1-3; TRBD1 agrees at 9 bases. The ends lost 3 bases at V and 7 bases at J; junction bases unmatched: 8. CDR3 length: 15 residues. Germline CDR1 reads SGDLS; CDR2 reads YYNGEE. The CDR3 sequence is CASSAQTGGFNTIYF. CDR3 DNA sequence: TGTGCCAGCAGCGCCCAGACAGGGGGGTTCAACACCATATATTTT.

The V call is TRBV7-2, the J call TRBJ1-2, with D unresolved. This CDR3 comprises 13 residues. Trimming took off 7 bases at V and 1 base at J, with 10 bases between the two ends. Germline V gene sequence: CDR1 SGHTA, CDR2 FQGNSA. This CDR3 reads CASIRALNYGYTF. In DNA, the CDR3 is TGTGCCAGCATCCGAGCGCTTAACTATGGCTACACCTTC.

The chain couples TRBV6-1 to TRBJ1-1, with D possibly TRBD1 on 5 matching bases. Germline CDR1 is MNHNS and CDR2 is SASEGT. Trimming left V 4 bases short and J 2 bases short, with 26 bases between. CDR3 length equals 19 residues. The CDR3 region has the DNA TGTGCCAGCAGTGTTTCACAGGCGTTAGAACTCAATTCAAACACTGAAGCTTTCTTT. Translated: CASSVSQALELNSNTEAFF.

The chain has TRBV10-3 and TRBJ2-3; 9 bases align to TRBD2. V was clipped by 6 bases and J by 3 bases; unmatched bases: 7. The CDR3 runs 15 residues. Per germline, CDR1 ENHRY and CDR2 SYGVKD. As DNA, the CDR3 is TGTGCCATCAGGGCACAGCGGGGGGTTACAGATACGCAGTATTTT. It yields the protein CAIRAQRGVTDTQYF.

This clone was found once. The gene calls are TRBV9 and TRBJ1-2; no reliable D call. The CDR3 is 15 amino acids. Between the trimmed V and J ends, which lost 0 bases and 3 bases, there was a span of 12 bases. Germline V gene data show CDR1 as SGDLS and CDR2 as YYNGEE. This CDR3 is CASSVAIGLHYGYTF. The CDR3 nucleotides are TGTGCCAGCAGCGTAGCCATCGGGTTACACTATGGCTACACCTTC.

This clone was seen a few times. The V gene is TRBV6-1, the J gene TRBJ1-1, with D possibly matching TRBD1 (5 bases). Germline V lookup: CDR1 MNHNS, CDR2 SASEGT. V was shortened by 7 bases and J by 3 bases, with 12 bases between the two germline ends. There are 13 residues in the CDR3. CDR3: CASNQGGHTEAFF. The CDR3 DNA reads as TGTGCCAGCAACCAGGGTGGCCACACTGAAGCTTTCTTT.

The chain has TRBV19 and TRBJ1-5; a weak D match, TRBD1 (5 bases). V lost 4 bases and J lost 0, with 16 bases in between. Germline CDR1 is LNHDA and CDR2 is SQIVND (reference sequence). This CDR3 region has 17 residues. CDR3 bases: TGTGCCAGTAGTAGGTCTGGGCAGGGTTATAGCAATCAGCCCCAGCATTTT. It is translated as CASSRSGQGYSNQPQHF. The full variable domain, with the rest looked up from reference TRBV19 and TRBJ1-5, is DGGITQSPKYLFRKEGQNVTLSCEQNLNHDAMYWYRQDPGQGLRLIYYSQIVNDFQKGDIAEGYSVSREKKESFPLTVTSAQKNPTAFYLCASSRSGQGYSNQPQHFGDGTRLSIL.

J is TRBJ1-2 and V is TRBV6-5; 7 bases fit TRBD1. CDR1 and CDR2 (germline): MNHEY, SVGAGI. V was clipped by 6 bases and J by 8 bases; unmatched bases: 9. The CDR3 has 13 residues. The CDR3 region has the DNA TGTGCCAGCAGCCAAGGACAGGCGGGGGGCTACACCTTC. Translated: CASSQGQAGGYTF.

J is TRBJ2-5 and V is TRBV9; no definite D call. This CDR3 has 14 residues. The V gene's germline CDR1 is SGDLS and CDR2 YYNGEE. Deletions cut 0 bases from V and 1 base from J, with 7 bases between. The CDR3 DNA follows: TGTGCCAGCAGCGTAGATCGCGGCCAAGAGACCCAGTACTTC. It translates to CASSVDRGQETQYF.

This rearrangement joins TRBV2 to TRBJ1-1; D is perhaps TRBD1 (6 bases). Germline loops: CDR1 SNHLY, CDR2 FYNNEI. This CDR3 spans 14 amino acids. Trimming cost V 3 bases and J 1 base, with 9 bases left between them. The CDR3 bases are TGTGCCAGCAGTGAGGGCAGGGGGAACACTGAAGCTTTCTTT. Translating gives CASSEGRGNTEAFF. The full variable domain, its missing parts supplied by reference TRBV2 and TRBJ1-1, is EPEVTQTPSHQVTQMGQEVILRCVPISNHLYFYWYRQILGQKVEFLVSFYNNEISEKSEIFDDQFSVERPDGSNFTLKIRSTKLEDSAMYFCASSEGRGNTEAFFGQGTRLTVV.